One sample yielded the 17 T cell receptor beta chains listed below, sequenced in a study of blood T cell repertoires in COVID-19. Libraries were prepared by immunoSEQ multiplex PCR; TCRdb keeps only in-frame clonotypes and omits some of them. The table shows around 52,000 clones, with about nine tenths occurring only once. The sequencing sample was made of peripheral blood. Receptors originate from a woman aged 80 or over with acute or convalescent COVID-19.

Here the CDR3 DNA reads TGTGCCAGCAGTTACACCGGGACAGGGGGCAGCGAGCAGTACGTC. It codes for CASSYTGTGGSEQYV. This rearrangement joins TRBV11-2 to TRBJ2-7, with 12 nucleotides matching TRBD1. The CDR3 spans 15 residues. V gave up 6 bases and J gave up 6 bases; unmatched junction bases: 9. The germline V gene has CDR1 SGHAT and CDR2 FQNNGV.

The chain combines TRBV5-1 with TRBJ1-6, with a weak D call TRBD1 (6 bases). The ends were cut back, 4 bases at V and 7 bases at J, with 18 bases in the middle. The germline CDR1 and CDR2 sequences are SGHRS and YFSETQ. The CDR3 extends over 16 amino acids. CDR3 sequence (DNA): TGCGCCAGCAGCCCCAGACAGGCTCAAACAAATTCACCCCTCCACTTT. Translating gives CASSPRQAQTNSPLHF.

The chain is built from TRBV28 and TRBJ2-3; D is possibly TRBD2 (6 bases). V lost 7 bases and J lost 6, with 20 bases in between. There are 15 residues in the CDR3. In germline, CDR1 is MDHEN, CDR2 SYDVKM. Here the CDR3 reads CASTSSLGGSDTQYF. The CDR3 DNA reads as TGTGCCAGCACCTCCTCCCTTGGGGGGTCGGATACGCAGTATTTT.

The rearrangement links TRBV6-6 to TRBJ1-2, with TRBD1 matching over 10 bases. The CDR3 is 16 amino acids. Germline V gene sequence: CDR1 MNHNY, CDR2 SVGAGI (reference sequence). V gave up 5 bases and J gave up 7 bases; unmatched junction bases: 13. CDR3 amino acids: CASSGRDRGSKGGYTF. CDR3 DNA: TGTGCCAGCAGTGGCCGGGACAGGGGATCTAAGGGTGGCTACACCTTC.

V and J are TRBV6-1 and TRBJ2-4; the match to TRBD1 covers 11 bases. The germline V gene has CDR1 MNHNS and CDR2 SASEGT. This CDR3 is built from 15 residues. J lost 3 bases, V lost 3 bases, and 1 base had no gene match. This CDR3 is CASSEGQGGKNIQYF. The CDR3 nucleotides read TGTGCCAGCAGTGAGGGACAGGGGGGCAAAAACATTCAGTACTTC.

The CDR3 nucleotides read TGCAGCGGAACTAGCGGGGGCCACACAGATACGCAGTATTTT. It specifies CSGTSGGHTDTQYF. The V gene is TRBV29-1, the J gene TRBJ2-3; 11 bases map to TRBD2. The CDR3 extends over 14 amino acids. V was clipped by 7 bases and J by 2 bases; unmatched bases: 5. From germline, CDR1 is SQVTM and CDR2 ANQGSEA.

The chain recombines TRBV29-1 with TRBJ1-2; tentatively, D is TRBD1 (6 bases). From germline, CDR1 is SQVTM and CDR2 ANQGSEA. The ends were cut back, 3 bases at V and 1 base at J, with 12 bases in the middle. The CDR3 runs to 14 residues. CDR3 bases: TGCAGCGTTGATGAGGGACACAATAACTATGGCTACACCTTC. Protein product: CSVDEGHNNYGYTF. Full variable domain (missing parts from reference TRBV29-1 and TRBJ1-2): SAVISQKPSRDICQRGTSLTIQCQVDSQVTMMFWYRQQPGQSLTLIATANQGSEATYESGFVIDKFPISRPNLTFSTLTVSNMSPEDSSIYLCSVDEGHNNYGYTFGSGTRLTVV.

The chain carries TRBV24-1 and TRBJ2-4; 8 positions agree with TRBD1. Trimming removed 4 bases from V and 9 bases from J; junction bases left unmatched: 7. CDR1 and CDR2 from the germline V gene are KGHDR and SFDVKD. CDR3 length: 14 residues. CDR3 in amino acids: CATSDSDRAGIQYF. CDR3 coding DNA: TGTGCCACCAGTGACTCGGACAGGGCGGGCATTCAGTACTTC.

This clone showed up just once. The gene calls are TRBV2 and TRBJ1-3, with D maybe TRBD1 (6 bases). The CDR3 runs to 15 residues. Per the germline V gene, CDR1 is SNHLY and CDR2 is FYNNEI. Trimming shortened V by 4 bases and J by 0 bases, and 10 bases separated the two germline ends. The CDR3 spells CASSAQGLSGNTIYF. Written as DNA, the CDR3 is TGTGCCAGCAGTGCTCAGGGGCTCTCTGGAAACACCATATATTTT.

The chain has TRBV18 and TRBJ1-4, with TRBD1 identical over 8 bases. Germline CDR1 and CDR2: KGHSH and LQKENI. Trimming cost V 6 bases and J 0 bases; bases outside gene matches: 3. The CDR3 has 15 residues. Here the CDR3 DNA reads TGTGCCAGCTCCGGACAGGGCACAACTAATGAAAAACTGTTTTTT. Protein: CASSGQGTTNEKLFF.

This clone was detected only once. The J gene is TRBJ1-2, the V gene TRBV18, with 10 bases matching TRBD1. Germline V gene lookup returns CDR1 KGHSH and CDR2 LQKENI. CDR3 length: 16 residues. Germline trimming cut 6 bases from V and 2 bases from J; bases unmatched to any gene: 9. CDR3: CASSPRPGQGNYGYTF. CDR3 coding DNA: TGTGCCAGCTCGCCCCGCCCGGGACAGGGGAACTATGGCTACACCTTC.

This clone was seen a single time. This chain joins TRBV9 and TRBJ1-2; 8 positions match TRBD1. Trimming at V came to 4 bases and at J to 5 bases, leaving 4 bases not matched to a gene. Germline values: CDR1 SGDLS, CDR2 YYNGEE. The CDR3 covers 13 residues. The CDR3 nucleotides read TGTGCCAGCAGCTACAGGGGGTATTATGGCTACACCTTC. Translating it yields CASSYRGYYGYTF.

The chain is built from TRBV29-1 and TRBJ1-4, with a tentative D call TRBD1 (5 bases). Germline values: CDR1 SQVTM, CDR2 ANQGSEA. The CDR3 runs to 16 residues. The germline V and J ends were trimmed by 5 bases and 7 bases, with 23 bases remaining between them. This CDR3 reads CSVSPGVTGVGEKLFF. CDR3 sequence (DNA): TGCAGCGTTTCCCCTGGGGTTACGGGGGTTGGTGAAAAACTGTTTTTT.

The gene calls are TRBV5-1 and TRBJ1-2; D gene uncertain. The CDR3 has 15 residues. Germline V lookup: CDR1 SGHRS, CDR2 YFSETQ. The V gene lost 5 bases and the J gene lost 0 bases, with 14 bases spanning the gap. The CDR3 protein is CASRADGTANYGYTF. The CDR3 region has the DNA TGCGCCAGCAGAGCGGACGGAACAGCTAACTATGGCTACACCTTC.

The chain combines TRBV24-1 with TRBJ2-3; 7 nucleotides line up with TRBD1. The CDR3 has 16 amino acids. Germline CDR1 is KGHDR and CDR2 is SFDVKD. With V trimmed by 0 bases and J by 2 bases, 4 bases remained unmatched. Written as DNA, the CDR3 is TGTGCCACCAGTGATTTGCTGGGACAGTCCACAGATACGCAGTATTTT. It codes for CATSDLLGQSTDTQYF.

The chain has TRBV6-5 and TRBJ2-7, with 7 bases that match TRBD2. The V segment lost 8 bases and the J segment 5 bases; nucleotides outside the gene matches: 9. There are 13 residues in the CDR3. In germline, CDR1 is MNHEY, CDR2 SVGAGI. The CDR3 DNA is TGTGCCAGCGGACGACAGCGGGACGACGAGCAGTACGTC. Translation: CASGRQRDDEQYV.

The CDR3 loop is CSVATGQGDYGYTF. CDR3 DNA sequence: TGCAGCGTTGCAACAGGACAGGGGGACTATGGCTACACCTTC. The V and J genes are TRBV29-1 and TRBJ1-2; 10 bases are shared with TRBD1. The CDR3 spans 14 residues. The V gene end was trimmed by 4 bases and the J gene end by 3 bases; junction bases not matched to a gene: 5. Germline V CDR1 and CDR2: SQVTM, ANQGSEA. The full variable domain, with the rest looked up from reference TRBV29-1 and TRBJ1-2, is SAVISQKPSRDICQRGTSLTIQCQVDSQVTMMFWYRQQPGQSLTLIATANQGSEATYESGFVIDKFPISRPNLTFSTLTVSNMSPEDSSIYLCSVATGQGDYGYTFGSGTRLTVV.